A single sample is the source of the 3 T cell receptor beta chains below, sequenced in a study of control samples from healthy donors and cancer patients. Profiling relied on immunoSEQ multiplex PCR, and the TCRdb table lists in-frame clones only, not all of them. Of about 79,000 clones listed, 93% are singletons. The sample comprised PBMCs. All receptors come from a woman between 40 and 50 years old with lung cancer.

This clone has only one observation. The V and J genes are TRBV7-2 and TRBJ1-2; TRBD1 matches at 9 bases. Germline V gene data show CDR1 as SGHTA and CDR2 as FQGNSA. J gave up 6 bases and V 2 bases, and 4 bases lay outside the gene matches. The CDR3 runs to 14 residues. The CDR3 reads CASSLRGQGDGYTF. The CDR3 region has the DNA TGTGCCAGCAGCTTAAGGGGACAGGGTGATGGCTACACCTTC.

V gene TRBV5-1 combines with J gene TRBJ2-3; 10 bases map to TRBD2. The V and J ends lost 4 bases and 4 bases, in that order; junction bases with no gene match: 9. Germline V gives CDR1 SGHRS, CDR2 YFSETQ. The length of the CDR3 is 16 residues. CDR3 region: CASSTLAGGHSDTQYF. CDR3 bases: TGCGCCAGCAGCACCTTAGCGGGGGGACACTCAGATACGCAGTATTTT.

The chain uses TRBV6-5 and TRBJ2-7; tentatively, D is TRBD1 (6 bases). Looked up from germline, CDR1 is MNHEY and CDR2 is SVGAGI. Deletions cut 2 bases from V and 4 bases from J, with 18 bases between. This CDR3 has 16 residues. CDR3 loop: CASSYRTGSSRYEQYF. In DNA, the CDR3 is TGTGCCAGCAGTTACCGTACAGGGTCCAGTAGATACGAGCAGTACTTC.